The following is a T cell receptor beta chain sequence with its context. Its antigen is not identified. Compared with germline, one end of the junction differs, possibly owing to a read error. Each of the patients experienced relapse following autologous stem cell transplantation, and their brentuximab vedotin exposure differed. Reported best responses ranged across complete response, partial response or progressive disease. The entry originates in a study of PD-1 blockade in classical Hodgkin lymphoma. Study as a whole: The study gave patients nivolumab 3 mg/kg intravenously every 2 weeks.

CDR1 and CDR2 from the germline V gene are SEHNR and FQNEAQ (reference sequence). The CDR3 totals 16 residues. Sequencing used immunoSEQ multiplex PCR; TCRdb keeps in-frame clones, though not all of them. Found here are about 41,000 clones, 76% of them singletons; the top ten hold about a fifth. Study outcomes and limitations: Baseline diversity was lower in partial responders and progressors than complete responders. Reported findings placed baseline TCR diversity lower in newly diagnosed patients (compared with healthy donors).

The sample here was peripheral blood mononuclear cells (PBMCs), taken at baseline. The TCR originated in a human donor with classical Hodgkin lymphoma. The rearrangement links TRBV7-9 to TRBJ1-2; 8 positions match TRBD1. The CDR3 DNA sequence: TGCGCCAGCAGCTCCGGGACAGGCATTAGCCTCTATGGCTACACCTTC. Translation gives CASSSGTGISLYGYTF.